The TCR beta chain under discussion was sequenced for a study of Ad26.COV2.S vaccination and SARS-CoV-2 variants. Some clones are missing from TCRdb's copy, which holds only in-frame ones; the method was immunoSEQ multiplex PCR. The data hold about 400,000 clones, with around nine tenths observed a single time. As concerns this clone: Its cognate antigen is unknown.

The sample's treatment: some 20 received Ad26.COV2.S at low or high dose, single or two shots; roughly five received placebo; per-sample allocation not given. On day 63 after the first injection, vaccine and placebo recipients gave samples. Donor was an adult aged 18-55 years in Boston. The vaccine antigen was prefusion-stabilized Wuhan SARS-CoV-2 spike. The V end lost 8 bases, the J end lost 5 bases, and 12 bases lay between the germline ends. CDR1 is SNHLY and CDR2 is FYNNEI in the germline V gene. The CDR3 sequence is 13 residues long. General observations from the study: Marked by substantial breadth, spike-specific CD8+ and CD4+ T cell responses were reportedly seen after vaccination. The placebo group had lower spike-specific TCR breadth than the vaccine recipients did.

The sample here was peripheral blood, taken in a trial of Ad26.COV2.S vaccine versus placebo. The receptor was derived from a person aged 18-60 years who received the Ad26.COV2.S COVID-19 vaccine or a placebo. The V gene is TRBV2, the J gene TRBJ2-2; perhaps TRBD1 as D (6 bases). Here the CDR3 DNA reads TGTGCCAGCTTCAGGGGATGGACCGGGGAGCTGTTTTTT. The encoded protein is CASFRGWTGELFF.